These T cell receptor beta chains were read from a single sample in a study of CD4+ T cells in melanoma. TCRdb's table, derived via immunoSEQ multiplex PCR, lists solely in-frame clones and lacks some. Of tens of thousands of clones in the sample, over 60% were seen once. Sequenced sample: tumor tissue. These receptors all stem from a human donor with melanoma. The CDR3 runs from the conserved cysteine through the conserved F or W. The order of the fields is J gene, clone size, V gene, D gene, CDR3 length, CDR3 DNA, CDR3 protein. A D gene is named only where the DNA matches it firmly. Where a row states a size, it is once, few, many or the class of an expanded clone; other rows omit it.

j_gene: TRBJ2-2; abundance: few; v_gene: TRBV27; d_gene: TRBD2; len: 16; CDR3nt: TGTGCCAGCACCCCCACGGGAGGGGCTTACACCGGGGAGCTGTTTTTT; CDR3aa: CASTPTGGAYTGELFF
j_gene: TRBJ2-1; abundance: few; v_gene: TRBV5-1; d_gene: .; len: 15; CDR3nt: TGCGCCAGCAGCTCCCGGGACGGCACCTACAATGAGCAGTTCTTC; CDR3aa: CASSSRDGTYNEQFF
j_gene: TRBJ2-3; abundance: .; v_gene: TRBV5-1; d_gene: TRBD1; len: 16; CDR3nt: TGCGCCAGCAGCTTAGCCGGGACAGGGTTCACAGATACGCAGTATTTT; CDR3aa: CASSLAGTGFTDTQYF
j_gene: TRBJ1-2; abundance: .; v_gene: TRBV2; d_gene: TRBD1; len: 14; CDR3nt: TGTGCCAGCAGGTCTGGGACAGCGAACTATGGCTACACCTTC; CDR3aa: CASRSGTANYGYTF
j_gene: TRBJ1-4; abundance: many; v_gene: TRBV18; d_gene: TRBD1; len: 20; CDR3nt: TGTGCCAGCTCACCACCGCTCGGACAGGGTAGTCTAATCACTAATGAAAAACTGTTTTTT; CDR3aa: CASSPPLGQGSLITNEKLFF
j_gene: TRBJ2-7; abundance: many; v_gene: TRBV7-7; d_gene: .; len: 13; CDR3nt: TGTGCTAGCAGCTTGACAGTGGGGCGCGAGCAGTACTTC; CDR3aa: CASSLTVGREQYF
j_gene: TRBJ2-7; abundance: .; v_gene: TRBV29-1; d_gene: .; len: 13; CDR3nt: TGCAGCGTTGAGACATACGCCCCCTACGAGCAGTACTTC; CDR3aa: CSVETYAPYEQYF
j_gene: TRBJ2-1; abundance: .; v_gene: TRBV7-3; d_gene: .; len: 15; CDR3nt: TGTGCCAGCAGCCAAGGGACAACTGGGTACAATGAGCAGTTCTTC; CDR3aa: CASSQGTTGYNEQFF
j_gene: TRBJ2-7; abundance: .; v_gene: TRBV30; d_gene: TRBD1; len: 13; CDR3nt: TGTGCCTGGACGGGGACAGGGAACTACGAGCAGTACTTC; CDR3aa: CAWTGTGNYEQYF
j_gene: TRBJ1-2; abundance: .; v_gene: TRBV9; d_gene: .; len: 17; CDR3nt: TGTGCCAGCAGCGCCTCGAGGGGGGAGCCGGTCGATAAGGGCTACACCTTC; CDR3aa: CASSASRGEPVDKGYTF
j_gene: TRBJ1-1; abundance: .; v_gene: TRBV2; d_gene: .; len: 14; CDR3nt: TGTGCCGGGAGTGGAGGGGTGGGTAACACTGAAGCTTTCTTT; CDR3aa: CAGSGGVGNTEAFF
j_gene: TRBJ2-1; abundance: many; v_gene: TRBV7-8; d_gene: .; len: 11; CDR3nt: TGTGCCAGCAGCTTCGGGACCCGCCGGTTCTTC; CDR3aa: CASSFGTRRFF
j_gene: TRBJ2-3; abundance: .; v_gene: TRBV27; d_gene: TRBD2; len: 15; CDR3nt: TGTGCCAGCAGGCGACTAGCCCAAGGCACAGATACGCAGTATTTT; CDR3aa: CASRRLAQGTDTQYF
j_gene: TRBJ2-7; abundance: .; v_gene: TRBV27; d_gene: .; len: 16; CDR3nt: TGTGCCAGCAGTTCGATAGGGGGGCTGGGAGCCTACGAGCAGTACTTC; CDR3aa: CASSSIGGLGAYEQYF
j_gene: TRBJ2-3; abundance: .; v_gene: TRBV19; d_gene: .; len: 15; CDR3nt: TGTGCCAGTAGTATAGATGGCAGAATCACAGATACGCAGTATTTT; CDR3aa: CASSIDGRITDTQYF
j_gene: TRBJ1-5; abundance: .; v_gene: TRBV9; d_gene: .; len: 15; CDR3nt: TGTGCCAGCAGCGATGGCCAGCATAGCAATCAGCCCCAGCATTTT; CDR3aa: CASSDGQHSNQPQHF
j_gene: TRBJ1-1; abundance: .; v_gene: TRBV27; d_gene: TRBD1; len: 15; CDR3nt: TGTGCCAGCAGTTTAACCCCGACAGGGGGCACTGAAGCTTTCTTT; CDR3aa: CASSLTPTGGTEAFF
j_gene: TRBJ1-1; abundance: .; v_gene: TRBV7-3; d_gene: .; len: 16; CDR3nt: TGTGCCAGCAGCTTAGTTGGGGGGGGGACGAACACTGAAGCTTTCTTT; CDR3aa: CASSLVGGGTNTEAFF
j_gene: TRBJ1-5; abundance: .; v_gene: TRBV19; d_gene: .; len: 13; CDR3nt: TGTGCCAGTAGCCCTCACTATGATCAGCCCCAGCATTTT; CDR3aa: CASSPHYDQPQHF
j_gene: TRBJ2-2; abundance: .; v_gene: TRBV27; d_gene: .; len: 15; CDR3nt: TGTGCCAGCCGCGGAATCGGGCGTGGTACCGGGGAGCTGTTTTTT; CDR3aa: CASRGIGRGTGELFF
j_gene: TRBJ2-2; abundance: .; v_gene: TRBV19; d_gene: TRBD1; len: 15; CDR3nt: TGTGCCAGTAGTATAGTAACAGGGGGCACCGGGGAGCTGTTTTTT; CDR3aa: CASSIVTGGTGELFF
j_gene: TRBJ2-7; abundance: many; v_gene: TRBV5-1; d_gene: TRBD1; len: 14; CDR3nt: TGCGCCAGCAGCCCGGATGGGACAGTCTACGAGCAGTACTTC; CDR3aa: CASSPDGTVYEQYF
j_gene: TRBJ1-6; abundance: .; v_gene: TRBV18; d_gene: TRBD1; len: 14; CDR3nt: TGTGCCAGCACGCGGGACAGGGGTAATTCACCCCTCCACTTT; CDR3aa: CASTRDRGNSPLHF
j_gene: TRBJ2-7; abundance: .; v_gene: TRBV2; d_gene: .; len: 14; CDR3nt: TGTGCCGCAGTTAACAGGGTAATTCCCTACGAGCAGTACTTC; CDR3aa: CAAVNRVIPYEQYF